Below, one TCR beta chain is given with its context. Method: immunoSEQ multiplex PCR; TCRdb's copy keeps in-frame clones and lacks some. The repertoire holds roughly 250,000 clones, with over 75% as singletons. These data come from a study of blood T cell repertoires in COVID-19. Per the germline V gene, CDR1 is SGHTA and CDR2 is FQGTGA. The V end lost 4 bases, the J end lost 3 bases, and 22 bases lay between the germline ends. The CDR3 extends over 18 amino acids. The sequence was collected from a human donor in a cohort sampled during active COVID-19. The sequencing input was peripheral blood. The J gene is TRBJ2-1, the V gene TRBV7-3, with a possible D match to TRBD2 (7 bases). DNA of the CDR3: TGTGCCAGCAGCTCCGGGGGGCGGGCAGCCGTAAACTACAATGAGCAGTTCTTC. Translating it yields CASSSGGRAAVNYNEQFF.